What follows are 20 T cell receptor beta chains derived from one specimen sequenced in a study of blood T cell repertoires in COVID-19. The repertoire was sequenced with immunoSEQ multiplex PCR; TCRdb's copy has only in-frame clones and lacks some. The table records 110,000 to 150,000 clones, 85% of them present only once. Sequenced sample: PBMCs or T cells enriched from blood (not recorded which). These receptors all come from a middle-aged woman who had recovered from COVID-19.

This rearrangement joins TRBV6-5 to TRBJ2-1; 7 nucleotides line up with TRBD2. The germline CDR1 and CDR2 sequences are MNHEY and SVGAGI. Unmatched junction bases numbered 9, after V lost 7 bases and J lost 12 bases. The CDR3 sequence is 12 residues long. CDR3 coding DNA: TGTGCCAGCATAGAACCCGGGACTATGCAGTTCTTC. Protein: CASIEPGTMQFF.

The chain is built from TRBV7-6 and TRBJ2-1; 9 positions match TRBD1. Trimming removed 4 bases from V and 7 bases from J; junction bases left unmatched: 2. The CDR3 is 13 residues long. Germline V gives CDR1 SGHVS, CDR2 FNYEAQ. The CDR3 here is CASSSQGANEQFF. The CDR3, as DNA: TGTGCCAGCAGCTCACAGGGGGCGAATGAGCAGTTCTTC.

J is TRBJ2-7 and V is TRBV5-1; TRBD1 matches at 8 bases. The CDR3 covers 15 residues. Germline lookup yields CDR1 SGHRS and CDR2 YFSETQ. With V trimmed by 3 bases and J by 0 bases, 5 bases remained unmatched. The CDR3 region has the DNA TGCGCCAGCAGCTCGGCAGGGGGCGCCTCCTACGAGCAGTACTTC. Translated, it gives CASSSAGGASYEQYF.

The CDR3 loop is CATSGEDTTAQYF. CDR3 in DNA: TGTGCCACCAGTGGGGAGGACACTACGGCGCAGTACTTC. The chain joins TRBV24-1 to TRBJ2-7; D perhaps matches TRBD2 (6 bases). Trimming cost V 5 bases and J 9 bases, with 16 bases left between them. Germline-derived CDR1 and CDR2 are KGHDR and SFDVKD. The CDR3 loop spans 13 amino acids.

V gene TRBV30 combines with J gene TRBJ1-5, with TRBD1 as a possible D gene (6 bases). The germline gives CDR1 GTSNPN, CDR2 SVGIG (reference sequence). The CDR3 runs to 14 residues. V lost 0 bases to trimming and J lost 4 bases, with 10 bases between them. The DNA for the CDR3 is TGTGCCTGGAGTGTAGGGACACAGAATCAGCCCCAGCATTTT. This sequence encodes CAWSVGTQNQPQHF.

This rearrangement joins TRBV2 to TRBJ2-7; TRBD1 matches at 7 bases. With 7 bases clipped from V and 1 base from J, the junction kept 4 bases outside the gene matches. This CDR3 contains 13 residues. Germline-derived CDR1 and CDR2 are SNHLY and FYNNEI. CDR3 in DNA: TGTGCCAGCAAGTGGGACAGTTCCTACGAGCAGTACTTC. Its translation is CASKWDSSYEQYF.

The rearrangement links TRBV7-8 to TRBJ2-3, with D uncertain. This CDR3 has 12 residues. V shed 5 bases and J shed 2 bases, with 5 bases lying between them. Germline lookup yields CDR1 SGHVS and CDR2 FQNEAQ. The CDR3 DNA is TGTGCCAGCAGCCCCTACACAGATACGCAGTATTTT. This codes for CASSPYTDTQYF.

Of note for this clone: The junction departs from the called germline gene at one end, perhaps through a read error. The chain has TRBV7-7 and TRBJ1-3; D gene unclear. The CDR3 has 16 amino acids. CDR1 and CDR2 (germline): SSHAT, FNYEAQ (reference sequence). The CDR3 region is CASSPFGESSGNTIYF. CDR3 nucleotide sequence: TGTGCTAGCAGCCCCTTTGGGGAGAGCTCTGGAAACACCATATATTTT.

This clone has only a few counts. V and J are TRBV11-3 and TRBJ1-2; TRBD1 matches at 10 bases. CDR3 length equals 15 residues. After removal of 5 bases from V and 4 bases from J, the junction contained 7 bases not matched to a gene. In germline, CDR1 is SGHNT, CDR2 YENEEA. CDR3 in DNA: TGTGCCAGCAGCGCCGGGACAGGGGACCTCTATGGCTACACCTTC. It specifies CASSAGTGDLYGYTF.

Here the CDR3 reads CATSSPGQGAWNEQFF. In DNA form, the CDR3 reads TGTGCCACCAGCTCCCCGGGACAGGGGGCCTGGAATGAGCAGTTCTTC. The rearrangement links TRBV15 to TRBJ2-1, with 12 bases matching TRBD1. The CDR3 sequence is 16 residues long. V lost 5 bases and J lost 7; bases outside the gene matches: 9. Looked up from germline, CDR1 is LNHNV and CDR2 is YYDKDF (reference sequence).

This clone appeared many times. The chain recombines TRBV6-5 with TRBJ1-2, with D uncertain. Trimming shortened V by 8 bases and J by 4 bases, and 8 bases separated the two germline ends. From germline, CDR1 is MNHEY and CDR2 SVGAGI. There are 11 residues in the CDR3. The CDR3 here is CASRRSYGYTF. The CDR3, as DNA: TGTGCCAGCCGGCGGAGCTATGGCTACACCTTC.

V usage is TRBV19 and J usage is TRBJ1-2; the D is unclear. V was trimmed by 6 bases and J by 4 bases, leaving 18 bases between them. The CDR3 is made up of 15 amino acids. CDR1 is LNHDA and CDR2 is SQIVND in the germline V gene (reference sequence). The CDR3 DNA sequence: TGTGCCAGTAGGCCCCCTTGGGCCGGTTTCTATGGCTACACCTTC. It is translated as CASRPPWAGFYGYTF.

Only a few counts were recorded for this clone. The rearrangement uses TRBV10-3 and TRBJ2-1; 8 bases are a match to TRBD2. With 2 bases clipped from V and 3 bases from J, the junction kept 9 bases outside the gene matches. CDR1 and CDR2 from the germline V gene are ENHRY and SYGVKD. The CDR3 consists of 17 residues. CDR3 residues: CAISEGLAGIDYNEQFF. The CDR3 DNA reads as TGTGCCATCAGTGAGGGGCTAGCGGGTATTGACTACAATGAGCAGTTCTTC.

The chain recombines TRBV4-1 with TRBJ1-5, with D tentatively TRBD1 (6 bases). Trimming removed 5 bases at V and 1 base at J, with 12 bases between. The V gene's germline CDR1 is MGHRA and CDR2 YSYEKL. The length of the CDR3 is 15 residues. CDR3 in amino acids: CASSFDRQSNQPQHF. CDR3 bases: TGCGCCAGCAGCTTTGACAGGCAAAGCAATCAGCCCCAGCATTTT.

The rearrangement uses TRBV13 and TRBJ2-3; 9 nucleotides align to TRBD2. The germline V gene has CDR1 PRHDT and CDR2 FYEKMQ (reference sequence). The CDR3 has 18 residues. J was trimmed by 1 base and V by 5 bases; bases with no gene match: 13. The CDR3 DNA sequence: TGTGCCAGCAGCACACGACTAGCGGAGAGGGGCGGCACAGATACGCAGTATTTT. This translates into CASSTRLAERGGTDTQYF.

The chain carries TRBV15 and TRBJ2-1, with 12 bases matching TRBD2. The length of the CDR3 is 15 residues. V gave up 5 bases and J gave up 8 bases; unmatched junction bases: 7. Per the germline V gene, CDR1 is LNHNV and CDR2 is YYDKDF (reference sequence). The CDR3 loop reads CATSYTSGRPHEQFF. The CDR3 coding sequence is TGTGCCACCAGCTATACTAGCGGGAGGCCGCATGAGCAGTTCTTC.

V is TRBV30 and J is TRBJ2-7, with no clear D. Germline V lookup: CDR1 GTSNPN, CDR2 SVGIG (reference sequence). There are 13 residues in the CDR3. The germline V and J ends were trimmed by 0 bases and 4 bases, with 10 bases remaining between them. The CDR3 coding sequence is TGTGCCTGGAGTGTACAACCGATATACGAGCAGTACTTC. This gives the protein CAWSVQPIYEQYF.

The chain recombines TRBV7-3 with TRBJ2-1; 7 bases agree with TRBD2. The germline gives CDR1 SGHTA, CDR2 FQGTGA. The ends lost 5 bases at V and 0 bases at J; junction bases unmatched: 7. This CDR3 comprises 16 residues. CDR3 sequence: CASSGRLAVSYNEQFF. The CDR3 nucleotides are TGTGCCAGCAGCGGCAGACTAGCCGTCTCCTACAATGAGCAGTTCTTC.

This clone was observed at least ten times. The chain joins TRBV4-1 to TRBJ1-4, with D perhaps matching TRBD1 (6 bases). The CDR3 runs to 16 residues. Trimming shortened V by 4 bases and J by 6 bases, and 18 bases separated the two germline ends. Germline V CDR1 and CDR2: MGHRA, YSYEKL. The chain's CDR3 is CASSRIGGGKDEKLFF. The DNA of the CDR3 is TGCGCCAGCAGCCGAATAGGGGGAGGGAAGGATGAAAAACTGTTTTTT.

The DNA of the CDR3 is TGTGCCAGCAGTGAGGACAGGGACAGCTACTATGGCTACACCTTC. This encodes CASSEDRDSYYGYTF. This chain joins TRBV6-1 and TRBJ1-2; 8 nucleotides agree with TRBD1. This CDR3 spans 15 amino acids. Losses at the gene ends were 3 bases for V and 3 bases for J; bases not matched to a gene: 6. Germline V gene lookup returns CDR1 MNHNS and CDR2 SASEGT.